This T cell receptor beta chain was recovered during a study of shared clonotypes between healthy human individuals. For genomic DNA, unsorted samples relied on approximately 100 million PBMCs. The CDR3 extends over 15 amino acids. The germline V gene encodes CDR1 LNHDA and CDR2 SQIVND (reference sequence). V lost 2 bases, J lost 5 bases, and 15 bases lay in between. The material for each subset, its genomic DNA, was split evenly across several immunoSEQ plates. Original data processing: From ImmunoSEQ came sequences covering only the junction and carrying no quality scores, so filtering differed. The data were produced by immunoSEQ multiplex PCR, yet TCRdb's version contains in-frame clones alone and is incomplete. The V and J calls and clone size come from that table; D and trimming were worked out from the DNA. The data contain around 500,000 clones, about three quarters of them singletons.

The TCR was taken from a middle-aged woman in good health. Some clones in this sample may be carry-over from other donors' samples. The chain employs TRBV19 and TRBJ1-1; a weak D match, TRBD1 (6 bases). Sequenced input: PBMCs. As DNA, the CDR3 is TGTGCCAGTAGTATAACGGGGGGCAGGAGGACTGAAGCTTTCTTT. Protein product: CASSITGGRRTEAFF.